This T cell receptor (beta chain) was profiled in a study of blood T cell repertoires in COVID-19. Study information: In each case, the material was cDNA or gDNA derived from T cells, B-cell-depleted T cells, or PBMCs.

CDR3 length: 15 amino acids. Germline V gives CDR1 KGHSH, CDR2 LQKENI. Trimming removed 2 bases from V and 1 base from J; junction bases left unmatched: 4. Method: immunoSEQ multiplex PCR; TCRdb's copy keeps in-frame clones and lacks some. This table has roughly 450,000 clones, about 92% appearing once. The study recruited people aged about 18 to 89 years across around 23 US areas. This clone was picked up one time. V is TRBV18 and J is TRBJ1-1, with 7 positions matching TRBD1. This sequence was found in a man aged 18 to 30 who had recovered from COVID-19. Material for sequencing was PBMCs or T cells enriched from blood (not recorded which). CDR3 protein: CASSPKGGWNTEAFF. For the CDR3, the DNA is TGTGCCAGCTCACCAAAAGGGGGCTGGAACACTGAAGCTTTCTTT.